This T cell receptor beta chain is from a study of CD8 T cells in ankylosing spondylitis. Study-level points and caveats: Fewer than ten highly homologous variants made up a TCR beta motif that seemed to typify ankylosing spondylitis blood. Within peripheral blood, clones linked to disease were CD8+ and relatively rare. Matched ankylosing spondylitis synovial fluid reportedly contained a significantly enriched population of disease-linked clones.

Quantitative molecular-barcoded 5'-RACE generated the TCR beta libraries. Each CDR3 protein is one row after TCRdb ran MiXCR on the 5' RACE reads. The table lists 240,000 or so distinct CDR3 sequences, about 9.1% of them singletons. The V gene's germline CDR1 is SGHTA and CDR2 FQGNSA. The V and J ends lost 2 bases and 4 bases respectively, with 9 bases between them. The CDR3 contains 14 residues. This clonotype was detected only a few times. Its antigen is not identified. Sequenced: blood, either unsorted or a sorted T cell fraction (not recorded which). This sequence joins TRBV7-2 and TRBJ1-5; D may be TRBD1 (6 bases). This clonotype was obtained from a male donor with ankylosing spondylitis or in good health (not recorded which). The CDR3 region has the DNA TGTGCCAGCAGCTTACGGGGGGCGAATCAGCCCCAGCATTTT. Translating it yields CASSLRGANQPQHF.